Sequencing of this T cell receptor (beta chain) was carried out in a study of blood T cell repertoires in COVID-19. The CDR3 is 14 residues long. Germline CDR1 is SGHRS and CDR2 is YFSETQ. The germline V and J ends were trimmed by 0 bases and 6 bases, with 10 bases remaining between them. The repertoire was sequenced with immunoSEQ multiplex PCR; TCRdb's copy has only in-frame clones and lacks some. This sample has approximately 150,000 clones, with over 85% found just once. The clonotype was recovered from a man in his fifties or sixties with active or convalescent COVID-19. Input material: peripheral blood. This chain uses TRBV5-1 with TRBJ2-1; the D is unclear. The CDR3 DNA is TGCGCCAGCAGCTTGGTGGCCGTAGCCAATGAGCAGTTCTTC. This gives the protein CASSLVAVANEQFF.